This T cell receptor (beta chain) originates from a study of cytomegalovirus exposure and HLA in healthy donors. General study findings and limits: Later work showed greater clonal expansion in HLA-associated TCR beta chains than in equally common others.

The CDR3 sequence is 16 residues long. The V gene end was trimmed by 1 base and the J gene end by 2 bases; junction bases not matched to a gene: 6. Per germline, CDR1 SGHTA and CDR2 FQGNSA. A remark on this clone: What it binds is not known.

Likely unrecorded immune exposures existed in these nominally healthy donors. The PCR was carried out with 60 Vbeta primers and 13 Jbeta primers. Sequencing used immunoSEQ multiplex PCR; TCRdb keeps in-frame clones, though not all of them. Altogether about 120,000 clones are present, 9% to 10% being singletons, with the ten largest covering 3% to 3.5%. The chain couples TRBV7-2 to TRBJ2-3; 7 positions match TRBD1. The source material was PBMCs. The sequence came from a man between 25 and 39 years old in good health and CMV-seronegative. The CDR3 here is CASSLVGTGVTDTQYF. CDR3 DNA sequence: TGTGCCAGCAGCTTAGTTGGTACAGGGGTCACAGATACGCAGTATTTT.